These T cell receptor beta chains were read from a single sample in a study of vaccination effects on CD4 cells after COVID-19. This table comes from immunoSEQ multiplex PCR, and its TCRdb copy is limited to in-frame clones, with some not included. The repertoire consists of around 69,000 clones, with approximately 80% occurring once and the leading ten covering about 2.5%. These receptors are not linked to any known antigen. Specimen: CD4+ T cells from PBMCs cultured without peptide, collected after COVID-19 vaccination. The receptor set was obtained from a human donor who received a COVID-19 vaccine. CDR3s include the opening cysteine and the closing phenylalanine or tryptophan. D genes are given only for firm matches. Rows may omit the clone size; those that give it use once, few, many or a size class.

j_gene,d_gene,v_gene,abundance,CDR3aa,CDR3nt
TRBJ1-1,.,TRBV7-3,few,CASSHSGLAEAFF,TGTGCCAGCAGCCACAGCGGGCTGGCTGAAGCTTTCTTT
TRBJ1-4,TRBD1,TRBV11-1,.,CASGTGLGEKLFF,TGTGCCAGCGGGACAGGGTTAGGTGAAAAACTGTTTTTT
TRBJ1-1,.,TRBV30,.,CANRWGNTEAFF,TGTGCCAACCGTTGGGGAAACACTGAAGCTTTCTTT
TRBJ2-5,TRBD2,TRBV3-1/TRBV3-2,.,CASSSLAVRQETQYF,TGTGCCAGCAGCTCACTAGCGGTAAGACAAGAGACCCAGTACTTC
TRBJ2-1,.,TRBV18,.,CASSPRQGLYNEQFF,TGTGCCAGCTCACCACGACAGGGACTCTACAATGAGCAGTTCTTC
TRBJ1-2,.,TRBV6-1,.,CASSEIGLYGYTF,TGTGCCAGCAGTGAAATCGGGTTATATGGCTACACCTTC
TRBJ2-5,.,TRBV30,.,CAWRTVQETQYF,TGTGCCTGGAGGACAGTCCAAGAGACCCAGTACTTC
TRBJ2-5,.,TRBV12-3/TRBV12-4,.,CASSSYRDETQYF,TGTGCCAGCAGTTCCTACAGGGATGAGACCCAGTACTTC
TRBJ1-2,.,TRBV7-2,.,CASSPATDNYGYTF,TGTGCCAGCAGCCCCGCCACAGATAACTATGGCTACACCTTC
TRBJ1-1,.,TRBV5-5,.,CASSLDLTGLGTEAFF,TGTGCCAGCAGCTTGGACTTAACAGGGTTAGGAACTGAAGCTTTCTTT
TRBJ1-3,.,TRBV21-1,.,CASSEYRERSGNTIYF,TGTGCCAGCAGCGAATACAGGGAGCGCTCTGGAAACACCATATATTTT
TRBJ1-4,.,TRBV5-1,once,CASSLSGATNEKLFF,TGCGCCAGCAGCTTAAGCGGAGCAACTAATGAAAAACTGTTTTTT
TRBJ2-1,.,TRBV4-2,.,CASSQEGSGAHEQFF,TGTGCCAGCAGCCAAGAAGGATCGGGGGCCCATGAGCAGTTCTTC
TRBJ2-2,TRBD2,TRBV19,few,CASSPVRLAGTNTGELFF,TGTGCCAGTAGTCCCGTGAGACTAGCGGGGACGAACACCGGGGAGCTGTTTTTT
TRBJ1-1,.,TRBV27,.,CASSLLDRYNTEAFF,TGTGCCAGCAGTTTACTCGACAGGTACAACACTGAAGCTTTCTTT
TRBJ2-1,.,TRBV10-1,.,CASSESGREQFF,TGCGCCAGCAGTGAGAGCGGGCGTGAGCAGTTCTTC
TRBJ2-1,TRBD1,TRBV18,.,CASSPLRDRQFF,TGTGCCAGCTCACCACTCCGGGACAGGCAGTTCTTC
TRBJ1-4,.,TRBV6-5,.,CASSTTFATNEKLFF,TGTGCCAGCAGTACCACGTTTGCAACTAATGAAAAACTGTTTTTT
TRBJ1-5,TRBD1,TRBV28,.,CASSLWGTVDQPQHF,TGTGCCAGCAGTTTATGGGGGACAGTGGATCAGCCCCAGCATTTT
TRBJ1-2,TRBD1,TRBV27,.,CASSLFPQGGVYGYTF,TGTGCCAGCAGTTTATTTCCCCAGGGGGGAGTCTATGGCTACACCTTC
TRBJ2-1,TRBD2,TRBV5-1,.,CASSPLAGGNNEQFF,TGCGCCAGCAGCCCACTAGCGGGGGGGAACAATGAGCAGTTCTTC
TRBJ1-6,.,TRBV5-1,.,CASSRGGSSYNSPLHF,TGCGCCAGCAGCCGAGGGGGAAGCTCCTATAATTCACCCCTCCACTTT
TRBJ2-2,TRBD1,TRBV5-6,.,CASSQQLTGGYTGELFF,TGTGCCAGCAGCCAACAATTGACAGGGGGATACACCGGGGAGCTGTTTTTT
TRBJ2-2,.,TRBV5-1,.,CASSLGRSTGELFF,TGCGCCAGCAGCTTGGGCCGGTCAACCGGGGAGCTGTTTTTT